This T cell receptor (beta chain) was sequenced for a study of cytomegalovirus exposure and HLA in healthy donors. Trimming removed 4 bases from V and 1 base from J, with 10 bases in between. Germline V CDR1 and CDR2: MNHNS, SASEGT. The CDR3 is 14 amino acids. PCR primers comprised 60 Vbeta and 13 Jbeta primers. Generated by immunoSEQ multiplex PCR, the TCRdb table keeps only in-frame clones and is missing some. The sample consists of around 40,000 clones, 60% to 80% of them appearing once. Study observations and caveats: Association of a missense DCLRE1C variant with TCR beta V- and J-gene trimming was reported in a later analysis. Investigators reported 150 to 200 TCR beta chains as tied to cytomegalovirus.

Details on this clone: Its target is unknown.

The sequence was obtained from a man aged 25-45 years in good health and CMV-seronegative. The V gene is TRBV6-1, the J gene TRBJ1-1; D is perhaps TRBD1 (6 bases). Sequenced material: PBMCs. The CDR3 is CASSGRGQNTEAFF. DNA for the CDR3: TGTGCCAGCAGTGGCAGGGGCCAGAACACTGAAGCTTTCTTT.